These 10 T cell receptor beta chains came from one sample sequenced in a study of CD8+CD57+ T cells in acquired aplastic anemia. The TCR beta profiling, which covered VDJ combination and CDR3 sequence, was carried out using genomic DNA as the template. TCRdb itself ran the reads through MiXCR, one entry per CDR3 protein. The data contain about 270,000 distinct CDR3 sequences, roughly 80% of them singletons. Those patients picked for sequencing had displayed CD8+CD57+ cell expansion on flow cytometry. Sequenced sample: sorted CD4+, CD8+, or CD8+CD57+ T cells (not recorded which) from PBMCs. The receptor source for this set is a human donor with aplastic anemia.

This clonotype was counted ten times or more. The rearrangement uses TRBV7-9 and TRBJ2-1, with 12 positions matching TRBD2. CDR1 is SEHNR and CDR2 is FQNEAQ in the germline V gene (reference sequence). V was pared by 5 bases and J by 4 bases, with 6 bases of the junction left unmatched. This CDR3 spans 16 amino acids. CDR3 DNA: TGTGCCAGCAGCACGCCTAGCGGGGGGGCGTACAATGAGCAGTTCTTC. This gives the protein CASSTPSGGAYNEQFF.

Of note for this clonotype: The CDR3 ends on some other residue instead of the conserved phenylalanine or tryptophan, so this is likely a read error. The V gene is TRBV2, the J gene TRBJ2-3; D perhaps matches TRBD1 (6 bases). The V gene lost 8 bases and the J gene lost 11 bases, with 20 bases spanning the gap. The germline V gene encodes CDR1 SNHLY and CDR2 FYNNEI. CDR3 length: 13 residues. The CDR3 loop is CASGGGRVVMQYV. Here the CDR3 DNA reads TGTGCCAGCGGGGGCGGTCGCGTCGTTATGCAGTATGTA.

The chain couples TRBV7-4 to TRBJ1-3; TRBD1 aligns across 7 bases. There are 15 residues in the CDR3. The germline V gene has CDR1 SGHVT and CDR2 SQSDAQ. Trimming at V came to 5 bases and at J to 12 bases, leaving 16 bases not matched to a gene. The CDR3 DNA follows: TGTGCCAGCAGCCCAGAGACAGGGTGTGGAACCATCATATATTTT. Translating gives CASSPETGCGTIIYF.

This clonotype has only one observation. Its ends do not fully match the called genes, so a read error is possible. The genes are TRBV5-7 and TRBJ2-5; no firm D call. TRBV5-7 qualifies as an ORF whose function is uncertain. The CDR3 extends over 15 amino acids. CDR3 sequence: CASSHTDATKETQYF. The CDR3, as DNA: TGCGCCAGCAGCCATACAGACGCGACAAAAGAGACCCAGTACTTC.

To note about this clonotype: The CDR3 carries no conserved terminal phenylalanine or tryptophan, so it likely arises from a read error. The DNA is left out, because the CDR3 cannot be placed on it with certainty; the CDR3 is given as TCRdb lists it. CDR3 in amino acids: CASSFVPGEPLFG. V gene TRBV7-9 combines with J gene TRBJ2-3; the D segment call TRBD1 is taken from the table without a DNA check. Germline-derived CDR1 and CDR2 are SEHNR and FQNEAQ (reference sequence). Including both end residues, the CDR3 is 13 amino acids long.

This clonotype was counted once. A junction boundary mismatches the germline segment, possibly from a read error. V gene TRBV5-1 combines with J gene TRBJ2-5; D is perhaps TRBD2 (5 bases). The CDR3 runs to 14 residues. CDR1 SGHRS and CDR2 YFSETQ come from the germline V gene. The CDR3 DNA reads TGTGCCACCAGCATAGGTAGCGAGGAGGAGACCCAGTACTTC. This sequence encodes CATSIGSEEETQYF.

In this sample, this clonotype turned up a few times. This chain uses TRBV15 with TRBJ1-5, with 7 positions matching TRBD1. Germline-derived CDR1 and CDR2 are LNHNV and YYDKDF (reference sequence). There are 12 residues in the CDR3. V lost 6 bases and J lost 11; bases outside the gene matches: 7. CDR3: CATRGGGISQHF. CDR3 sequence (DNA): TGTGCCACCAGGGGAGGGGGCATTTCCCAGCATTTT.

As to this clonotype: Compared with germline, one end of the junction differs, possibly owing to a read error. The chain couples TRBV19 to TRBJ2-1; the match to TRBD2 covers 8 bases. The CDR3 contains 14 residues. Looked up from germline, CDR1 is LNHDA and CDR2 is SQIVND (reference sequence). CDR3 bases: TGTGCCAGTAGTATAACTAGCGGAATTACTGATCAGCACTTC. Translated, it gives CASSITSGITDQHF.

Comment on this clonotype: Germline and junction disagree at one end, which may indicate a read error. The genes are TRBV6-4 and TRBJ2-7; D unclear. CDR1 is MRHNA and CDR2 is SNTAGT in the germline V gene. The CDR3 is made up of 14 amino acids. CDR3 in DNA: TGTGCCAGCAGTGACCAGCAAGGCACATATGAGCAGTACTTT. This sequence encodes CASSDQQGTYEQYF.

The V and J genes are TRBV12-3 or TRBV12-4 and TRBJ1-5, with 10 nucleotides matching TRBD1. V gave up 6 bases and J gave up 6 bases; unmatched junction bases: 5. CDR3 size: 14 residues. This chain's CDR3 is CASSQTGGGQPQHF. CDR3 DNA sequence: TGTGCCAGCAGCCAGACAGGGGGCGGTCAGCCCCAGCATTTT.